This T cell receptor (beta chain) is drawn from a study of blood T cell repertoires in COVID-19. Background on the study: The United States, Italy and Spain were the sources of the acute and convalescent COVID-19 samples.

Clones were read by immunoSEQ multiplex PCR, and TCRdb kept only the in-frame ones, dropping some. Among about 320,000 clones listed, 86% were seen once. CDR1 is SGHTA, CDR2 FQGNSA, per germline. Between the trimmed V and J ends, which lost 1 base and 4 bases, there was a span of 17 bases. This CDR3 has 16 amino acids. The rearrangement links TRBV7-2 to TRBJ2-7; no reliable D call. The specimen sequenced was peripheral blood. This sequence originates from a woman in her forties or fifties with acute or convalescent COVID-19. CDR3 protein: CASSLGEWAIPYEQYF. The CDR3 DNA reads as TGTGCCAGCAGCTTAGGAGAATGGGCCATCCCTTACGAGCAGTACTTC.